These 27 T cell receptor beta chains were all obtained from the same sample, sequenced in a study of OX40 agonist ivuxolimab in advanced cancers. Method: immunoSEQ multiplex PCR; TCRdb's copy keeps in-frame clones and lacks some. Of under 65,000 clones in the sample, about 81% were seen once. Sequences were derived from CD4+ or CD8+ T cells sorted from blood, sampled in a trial of the OX40 agonist ivuxolimab. The receptors were sampled from an adult with an advanced solid tumor such as melanoma, head and neck, liver or kidney cancer.

This chain joins TRBV18 and TRBJ2-1, with TRBD1 matching 8 bases. The CDR3 has 16 amino acids. The germline gives CDR1 KGHSH, CDR2 LQKENI. The trim removed 3 bases at V and 3 bases at J, leaving 7 bases unmatched. For the CDR3, the DNA is TGTGCCAGCTCACCCCCGGGACAGGCGAGCTACAATGAGCAGTTCTTC. Amino acid sequence: CASSPPGQASYNEQFF. Filled out from reference TRBV18 and TRBJ2-1, the complete variable domain reads NAGVMQNPRHLVRRRGQEARLRCSPMKGHSHVYWYRQLPEEGLKFMVYLQKENIIDESGMPKERFSAEFPKEGPSILRIQQVVRGDSAAYFCASSPPGQASYNEQFFGPGTRLTVL.

This chain joins TRBV5-4 and TRBJ2-3; TRBD2 might be the D (5 bases). CDR1 and CDR2 (germline): SGHNT, YYREEE (reference sequence). This CDR3 region has 14 residues. V lost 5 bases and J lost 7, with 17 bases in between. In DNA, the CDR3 is TGTGCCAGCAGAGGTGGAGGTGACTTTTATACGCAGTATTTT. It specifies CASRGGGDFYTQYF.

The chain has TRBV27 and TRBJ2-2, with unresolved D. CDR1 MNHEY and CDR2 SMNVEV come from the germline V gene (reference sequence). The germline V and J ends were trimmed by 6 bases and 6 bases, with 11 bases remaining between them. The CDR3 consists of 13 residues. CDR3 DNA sequence: TGTGCCAGCAGCCTAACCTTTCCCGGGGAGCTGTTTTTT. Its translation: CASSLTFPGELFF.

The chain employs TRBV10-2 and TRBJ1-1; 9 nucleotides align to TRBD1. V shed 7 bases and J 4 bases; nucleotides not matched to a gene: 4. Germline V lookup: CDR1 WSHSY, CDR2 SAAADI. The CDR3 runs to 13 residues. The CDR3 here is CASNEQGATEAFF. The CDR3, as DNA: TGCGCCAGCAATGAACAGGGGGCCACTGAAGCTTTCTTT.

The chain uses TRBV4-2 and TRBJ1-3; D remains unclear. Germline V gene sequence: CDR1 LGHNA, CDR2 YNFKEQ. V lost 0 bases and J lost 0, with 6 bases in between. The CDR3 loop spans 15 amino acids. In DNA, the CDR3 is TGTGCCAGCAGCCAAGATCTCACCTCTGGAAACACCATATATTTT. It specifies CASSQDLTSGNTIYF.

The chain joins TRBV21-1 to TRBJ2-2. TRBV21-1 corresponds to a pseudogene. The CDR3 has 15 amino acids. The CDR3 nucleotides read TGTGCCAGCAGCAAGCCCGGGACCGAGACCGGGGAGCTGTTTTTT. It specifies CASSKPGTETGELFF.

The J gene is TRBJ1-1, the V gene TRBV6-4; no clear D gene. This CDR3 region has 13 residues. Trimming took 8 bases from V and 1 from J, leaving 11 bases between them. Germline CDR1 reads MRHNA; CDR2 reads SNTAGT. The CDR3 here is CASRSLPNTEAFF. CDR3 nucleotides: TGTGCCAGCCGATCTCTTCCGAACACTGAAGCTTTCTTT.

This chain joins TRBV5-8 and TRBJ2-1; D is undetermined. Germline V CDR1 and CDR2: SGHTS, YDEGEE. The CDR3 is 15 residues long. V was trimmed by 6 bases and J by 5 bases, leaving 18 bases between them. The CDR3 sequence: CASNVGGGVDNEQFF. The CDR3 nucleotides read TGTGCCAGCAACGTAGGCGGTGGGGTTGACAATGAGCAGTTCTTC.

This clone was seen only once. This chain joins TRBV9 and TRBJ2-5; no clear D gene. Looked up from germline, CDR1 is SGDLS and CDR2 is YYNGEE. V lost 0 bases and J 4 bases, leaving 10 bases between the germline ends. The CDR3 consists of 14 residues. The CDR3 nucleotides are TGTGCCAGCAGCGTAGACGACGTTCGAGAGACCCAGTACTTC. Residues: CASSVDDVRETQYF.

V is TRBV4-2 and J is TRBJ2-6; D gene unclear. This CDR3 comprises 16 residues. V lost 0 bases and J 3 bases, leaving 9 bases between the germline ends. The germline CDR1 and CDR2 sequences are LGHNA and YNFKEQ. The CDR3 sequence is CASSQDPLYGANVLTF. The DNA for the CDR3 is TGTGCCAGCAGCCAAGACCCATTGTATGGGGCCAACGTCCTGACTTTC.

The V and J genes are TRBV11-2 and TRBJ2-4; the D is unclear. The CDR3 contains 15 residues. Trimming cost V 0 bases and J 12 bases, with 18 bases left between them. CDR1 and CDR2 from the germline V gene are SGHAT and FQNNGV. The CDR3 nucleotides are TGTGCCAGCAGCTTAGATCCGGCCTTATCTTCCAGTCAGTACTTC. This translates into CASSLDPALSSSQYF.

The chain has TRBV5-1 and TRBJ1-1; maybe TRBD1 (5 bases). Trimming pared 4 bases from V and 5 bases from J, leaving 9 bases between. The CDR3 extends over 12 amino acids. Germline lookup yields CDR1 SGHRS and CDR2 YFSETQ. CDR3 sequence reads: CASSGGGTEAFF. Here the CDR3 DNA reads TGCGCCAGCAGCGGCGGGGGAACTGAAGCTTTCTTT.

Here the CDR3 reads CASRPTGSNTGELFF. The CDR3 nucleotides are TGTGCCAGTAGACCCACAGGGTCGAACACCGGGGAGCTGTTTTTT. This chain joins TRBV19 and TRBJ2-2; TRBD1 might be the D (6 bases). The CDR3 loop spans 15 amino acids. CDR1 and CDR2 from the germline V gene are LNHDA and SQIVND (reference sequence). The V and J ends lost 6 bases and 0 bases respectively, with 11 bases between them.

CDR3 loop: CASSPGFMNTEAFF. Written as DNA, the CDR3 is TGTGCCAGCTCACCGGGGTTCATGAACACTGAAGCTTTCTTT. J is TRBJ1-1 and V is TRBV18; no firm D call. The ends were cut back, 3 bases at V and 0 bases at J, with 8 bases in the middle. CDR1 is KGHSH and CDR2 is LQKENI in the germline V gene. This CDR3 contains 14 residues.

This sequence joins TRBV6-5 and TRBJ2-2; maybe TRBD1 (5 bases). V lost 3 bases to trimming and J lost 5 bases, with 16 bases between them. Germline V gene lookup returns CDR1 MNHEY and CDR2 SVGAGI. The CDR3 is 16 residues long. The CDR3 region is CASSYRLGAGTGELFF. The DNA of the CDR3 is TGTGCCAGCAGTTATCGCCTAGGGGCCGGGACCGGGGAGCTGTTTTTT.

The chain employs TRBV2 and TRBJ2-7; tentatively, D is TRBD1 or TRBD2 (5 bases each). V was trimmed by 2 bases and J by 4 bases, leaving 18 bases between them. This CDR3 region has 16 residues. Looked up from germline, CDR1 is SNHLY and CDR2 is FYNNEI. CDR3 nucleotides: TGTGCCAGCAGTGAATTCTCTCAGGGACCCAGGTACGAGCAGTACTTC. It translates to CASSEFSQGPRYEQYF.

The chain links TRBV19 to TRBJ2-1, with TRBD2 matching over 7 bases. The V segment lost 2 bases and the J segment 5 bases; nucleotides outside the gene matches: 9. The CDR3 has 16 residues. Per the germline V gene, CDR1 is LNHDA and CDR2 is SQIVND (reference sequence). Here the CDR3 reads CASSIPGGSRHNEQFF. In nucleotides, the CDR3 is TGTGCCAGTAGTATACCCGGCGGGAGCCGCCACAATGAGCAGTTCTTC.

V is TRBV6-5 and J is TRBJ2-7; 7 bases agree with TRBD1. Germline CDR1 is MNHEY and CDR2 is SVGAGI. The CDR3 sequence is 15 residues long. J gave up 6 bases and V 6 bases, and 14 bases lay outside the gene matches. CDR3 sequence (DNA): TGTGCCAGCAGCTCATCTCGACAGGGCTGGAGCGAGCAGTACTTC. Its protein product is CASSSSRQGWSEQYF.

The J gene is TRBJ2-5, the V gene TRBV6-1; D remains unclear. Germline lookup yields CDR1 MNHNS and CDR2 SASEGT. The ends were cut back, 3 bases at V and 5 bases at J, with 16 bases in the middle. The CDR3 consists of 15 residues. This CDR3 is CASSDLVAQGETQYF. CDR3 sequence (DNA): TGTGCCAGCAGTGACCTGGTGGCTCAAGGGGAGACCCAGTACTTC.

This chain uses TRBV6-5 with TRBJ1-2, with D unresolved. The length of the CDR3 is 15 residues. Trimming removed 4 bases from V and 0 bases from J, with 12 bases in between. Germline V CDR1 and CDR2: MNHEY, SVGAGI. The CDR3 region is CASSSAHVANYGYTF. The CDR3 DNA reads as TGTGCCAGCAGTTCTGCCCATGTAGCTAACTATGGCTACACCTTC.

This chain joins TRBV29-1 and TRBJ2-1, with D possibly matching TRBD1 (6 bases). CDR1 is SQVTM and CDR2 is ANQGSEA in the germline V gene. The CDR3 is 11 residues long. Deletions cut 0 bases from V and 10 bases from J, with 7 bases between. The CDR3 bases are TGCAGCGTTGAAGATACAGGGGAGCAGTTCTTC. Amino acids: CSVEDTGEQFF.

This clone was recorded only once. The chain joins TRBV4-2 to TRBJ2-5; 12 bases are a match to TRBD2. J lost 1 base, V lost 2 bases, and 2 bases had no gene match. The CDR3 runs 16 residues. Germline CDR1 reads LGHNA; CDR2 reads YNFKEQ. The CDR3 reads CASSQPSGGAQETQYF. The CDR3 DNA follows: TGTGCCAGCAGCCAACCTAGCGGGGGGGCCCAAGAGACCCAGTACTTC.

The rearrangement joins TRBV5-5 to TRBJ1-4, with 7 bases identical to TRBD1. Germline lookup yields CDR1 SGHKS and CDR2 YYEKEE (reference sequence). This CDR3 has 18 residues. After removal of 4 bases from V and 6 bases from J, the junction contained 18 bases not matched to a gene. The CDR3 DNA reads TGTGCCAGCAGCCCCAGGGGGTTGGCTACCGGCTATTATGAAAAACTGTTTTTT. It is translated as CASSPRGLATGYYEKLFF.

The chain carries TRBV4-1 and TRBJ1-2, with D possibly TRBD1 on 6 matching bases. This CDR3 spans 14 amino acids. Germline values: CDR1 MGHRA, CDR2 YSYEKL. V lost 3 bases, J lost 2 bases, and 10 bases lay in between. CDR3 in amino acids: CASSQSQGNYGYTF. CDR3 coding DNA: TGCGCCAGCAGCCAGTCACAGGGAAACTATGGCTACACCTTC.

For the CDR3, the DNA is TGCGCCAGCAGCCAAGATTCGAAGCTCACCGGGGAGCTGTTTTTT. This translates into CASSQDSKLTGELFF. The chain recombines TRBV4-1 with TRBJ2-2; no clear D. V dropped 0 bases and J dropped 4 bases, with 9 bases sitting between them. Germline V CDR1 and CDR2: MGHRA, YSYEKL. CDR3 length equals 15 residues.

The CDR3 loop reads CASSSDRVGYEQYF. CDR3 DNA sequence: TGTGCCAGCAGCTCGGACAGGGTGGGCTACGAGCAGTACTTC. This rearrangement joins TRBV7-8 to TRBJ2-7; 8 bases agree with TRBD1. Trimming cost V 4 bases and J 3 bases; bases outside gene matches: 5. From germline, CDR1 is SGHVS and CDR2 FQNEAQ. This CDR3 region has 14 residues.

The gene calls are TRBV19 and TRBJ2-6, with 9 bases matching TRBD2. The germline V gene has CDR1 LNHDA and CDR2 SQIVND (reference sequence). Trimming at V came to 6 bases and at J to 4 bases, leaving 16 bases not matched to a gene. The CDR3 extends over 19 amino acids. CDR3 residues: CASRTRGLAGVLGANVLTF. CDR3 DNA sequence: TGTGCCAGTAGAACCCGGGGGTTAGCGGGAGTATTAGGGGCCAACGTCCTGACTTTC.